The clone carrying this TCR beta chain was found many times. The antigen is unknown. The sample is drawn from a study of T cells in Graves' hyperthyroidism and ophthalmopathy. Over 18 months, lack of ophthalmopathy progression marked Graves' hyperthyroidism as stable. The germline gives CDR1 MDHEN, CDR2 SYDVKM. The CDR3 length is 16 residues. Trimming cost V 1 base and J 2 bases; bases outside gene matches: 7. Authors of the study amplified TCR beta CDR3 regions from RNA transcripts. The study used the HTBI primer set for a first-round RT-PCR of the TCR CDR3. TCRdb reanalysed the multiplex PCR reads using MiXCR and keeps one entry per CDR3 protein. The sample gives a few hundred thousand distinct CDR3 sequences, 15% to 18% of which show up once; less than 9.5% is in the top ten. General study results and limits: Most thyroid-expanded clonotypes above 0.001 were also found in blood.

The specimen was blood. The receptor was derived from a woman aged 25 to 45 with Graves' hyperthyroidism. This chain links TRBV28 with TRBJ1-2; the match to TRBD1 covers 7 bases. CDR3 sequence: CASSLSLVDRNYGYTF. The DNA of the CDR3 is TGTGCCAGCAGTTTATCCCTCGTGGACAGGAACTATGGCTACACCTTC.